The T cell receptor (beta chain) under discussion was sequenced for a study of cytomegalovirus exposure and HLA in healthy donors. The length of the CDR3 is 14 residues. The germline V and J ends were trimmed by 0 bases and 7 bases, with 10 bases remaining between them. In germline, CDR1 is PRHDT, CDR2 FYEKMQ (reference sequence). There are a few counts of this clone. PCR involved 60 Vbeta and 13 Jbeta primers. TCRdb's table, derived via immunoSEQ multiplex PCR, lists solely in-frame clones and lacks some. The data hold roughly 190,000 clones, with around four fifths observed a single time. The chain recombines TRBV13 with TRBJ1-5, with D tentatively TRBD1 (6 bases). The source is a woman aged 45-60 years in good health and CMV-seropositive. The sample comprised PBMCs. CDR3: CASSLGQGGQPQHF. The CDR3 region has the DNA TGTGCCAGCAGCTTAGGACAGGGCGGGCAGCCCCAGCATTTT.